These 18 T cell receptor beta chains were all obtained from the same sample, sequenced in a study of intratumoral heterogeneity in liver cancer. The repertoire was sequenced with immunoSEQ multiplex PCR; TCRdb's copy has only in-frame clones and lacks some. The sample contains 21,000 or so clones, just under 75% of which appear only once. This sample comprised tumor-adjacent normal tissue, obtained before any cancer treatment. These receptors were taken from a woman aged 70-85 years with hepatocellular carcinoma.

V gene TRBV6-6 combines with J gene TRBJ1-5; D may be TRBD1 (6 bases). Germline loops: CDR1 MNHNY, CDR2 SVGAGI (reference sequence). The CDR3 loop spans 15 amino acids. V was shortened by 6 bases and J by 2 bases, with 14 bases between the two germline ends. The DNA for the CDR3 is TGTGCCAGCAGGCTCAGGGGCCAGGGCAATCAGCCCCAGCATTTT. Protein sequence: CASRLRGQGNQPQHF.

This clone was seen only a few times. The V gene is TRBV29-1, the J gene TRBJ2-1; D is perhaps TRBD2 (5 bases). Germline V CDR1 and CDR2: SQVTM, ANQGSEA. This CDR3 region has 14 residues. Trimming stripped 7 bases from V and 0 bases from J, with 13 bases between. CDR3 sequence (DNA): TGCAGCGGTATAGCGATCAGCTCCTACAATGAGCAGTTCTTC. Its translation is CSGIAISSYNEQFF.

CDR3 bases: TGCGCCAGCAGCTTGTTAGGACGGAGCACAGATACGCAGTATTTT. It is translated as CASSLLGRSTDTQYF. This chain connects TRBV5-1 to TRBJ2-3; no clear D gene. The CDR3 length is 15 residues. Germline V lookup: CDR1 SGHRS, CDR2 YFSETQ. V was pared by 1 base and J by 0 bases, with 9 bases between.

The chain combines TRBV15 with TRBJ2-3; D call uncertain. The V gene lost 0 bases and the J gene lost 4 bases, with 5 bases spanning the gap. The germline V gene encodes CDR1 LNHNV and CDR2 YYDKDF (reference sequence). The CDR3 has 13 residues. CDR3 loop: CATSRDVADTQYF. The CDR3 coding sequence is TGTGCCACCAGCAGAGATGTGGCAGATACGCAGTATTTT.

Only one count was recorded for this clone. The genes are TRBV5-1 and TRBJ2-2; D is possibly TRBD1 or TRBD2 (5 bases each). This CDR3 has 16 residues. The V end was cut by 0 bases, the J end by 1 base, with 10 bases between. Looked up from germline, CDR1 is SGHRS and CDR2 is YFSETQ. CDR3 loop: CASSLGGARNTGELFF. CDR3 nucleotide sequence: TGCGCCAGCAGCTTGGGAGGGGCGCGGAACACCGGGGAGCTGTTTTTT.

V and J are TRBV24-1 and TRBJ2-5; TRBD1 agrees at 7 bases. The J segment lost 0 bases and the V segment lost 4 bases, leaving 4 bases of the junction unmatched. This CDR3 is built from 15 residues. CDR1 is KGHDR and CDR2 is SFDVKD in the germline V gene. In nucleotides, the CDR3 is TGTGCCACCAGTGACCCGGACAGGTACCAAGAGACCCAGTACTTC. Encoded protein: CATSDPDRYQETQYF.

The genes are TRBV7-2 and TRBJ2-7; TRBD2 is a possible D gene (6 bases). The CDR3 totals 16 residues. Trimming pared 2 bases from V and 0 bases from J, leaving 14 bases between. Germline CDR1 is SGHTA and CDR2 is FQGNSA. This CDR3 is CASSLYGGRSSYEQYF. In DNA, the CDR3 is TGTGCCAGCAGCTTATACGGAGGGAGGAGCTCCTACGAGCAGTACTTC.

This clone ranks as medium-sized (0.01 to 0.1%). The V and J genes are TRBV18 and TRBJ2-3, with D perhaps matching TRBD2 (6 bases). Looked up from germline, CDR1 is KGHSH and CDR2 is LQKENI. V shed 1 base and J shed 4 bases, with 9 bases lying between them. The CDR3 spans 14 residues. The CDR3 DNA is TGTGCCAGCTCACCACAGGGGAGGTCAGATACGCAGTATTTT. Translating gives CASSPQGRSDTQYF.

There are a few counts of this clone. The rearrangement joins TRBV28 to TRBJ2-1; TRBD2 matches at 10 bases. The germline V gene encodes CDR1 MDHEN and CDR2 SYDVKM. The CDR3 spans 15 residues. V lost 5 bases and J lost 7; bases outside the gene matches: 8. CDR3 DNA sequence: TGTGCCAGCAGTGCCAGCGGGAGGGCCAGGAATGAGCAGTTCTTC. The encoded protein is CASSASGRARNEQFF.

The chain employs TRBV9 and TRBJ1-5, with D unclear. The V end was cut by 0 bases, the J end by 2 bases, with 9 bases between. This CDR3 comprises 15 residues. The germline CDR1 and CDR2 sequences are SGDLS and YYNGEE. The CDR3: CASSVGLEGNQPQHF. CDR3 in DNA: TGTGCCAGCAGCGTAGGTTTAGAGGGCAATCAGCCCCAGCATTTT.

The rearrangement links TRBV19 to TRBJ2-7; D might be TRBD1 or TRBD2, each matching 6 bases. The CDR3 has 14 amino acids. CDR1 is LNHDA and CDR2 is SQIVND in the germline V gene (reference sequence). The ends were cut back, 4 bases at V and 0 bases at J, with 10 bases in the middle. This chain's CDR3 is CASSRGDTSYEQYF. The DNA of the CDR3 is TGTGCCAGTAGTAGGGGGGACACCTCCTACGAGCAGTACTTC.

The V gene is TRBV27, the J gene TRBJ1-6; D not resolved. The CDR3 spans 15 residues. Between the trimmed V and J ends, which lost 7 bases and 4 bases, there was a span of 14 bases. In germline, CDR1 is MNHEY, CDR2 SMNVEV (reference sequence). Here the CDR3 reads CASTLTALYNSPLHF. The CDR3 DNA is TGTGCCAGCACCTTAACAGCTTTATATAATTCACCCCTCCACTTT.

The rearrangement links TRBV28 to TRBJ1-6, with unresolved D. This CDR3 comprises 14 residues. Germline CDR1 reads MDHEN; CDR2 reads SYDVKM. V was trimmed by 7 bases and J by 10 bases, leaving 17 bases between them. The chain's CDR3 is CASKGVAPGSPLHF. CDR3 nucleotides: TGTGCCAGCAAAGGTGTAGCCCCTGGGTCACCCCTCCACTTT.

This clone was counted a few times. This rearrangement joins TRBV5-5 to TRBJ1-4; D remains ambiguous. The CDR3 runs to 13 residues. Germline CDR1 and CDR2: SGHKS and YYEKEE (reference sequence). The V gene lost 0 bases and the J gene lost 7 bases, with 7 bases spanning the gap. CDR3 sequence (DNA): TGTGCCAGCAGCTTGGGGTGGACTGAAAAACTGTTTTTT. The encoded protein is CASSLGWTEKLFF. The full variable domain, with the rest looked up from reference TRBV5-5 and TRBJ1-4, is DAGVTQSPTHLIKTRGQQVTLRCSPISGHKSVSWYQQVLGQGPQFIFQYYEKEERGRGNFPDRFSARQFPNYSSELNVNALLLGDSALYLCASSLGWTEKLFFGSGTQLSVL.

V and J are TRBV5-1 and TRBJ1-1, with D possibly matching TRBD1 (6 bases). V lost 3 bases to trimming and J lost 5 bases, with 14 bases between them. The CDR3 contains 14 residues. CDR1 is SGHRS, CDR2 YFSETQ, per germline. CDR3 sequence: CASSSVGGNTEAFF. The DNA of the CDR3 is TGCGCCAGCAGCTCCGTGGGGGGCAATACTGAAGCTTTCTTT.

This rearrangement joins TRBV7-2 to TRBJ2-6; TRBD2 is a possible D gene (5 bases). The CDR3 spans 17 residues. The ends were cut back, 5 bases at V and 3 bases at J, with 17 bases in the middle. Germline-derived CDR1 and CDR2 are SGHTA and FQGNSA. Here the CDR3 DNA reads TGTGCCAGCAGCCTAAGACGACCGGGAAGTGGGGCCAACGTCCTGACTTTC. Its protein product is CASSLRRPGSGANVLTF.

The chain couples TRBV19 to TRBJ1-1; D gene unclear. Looked up from germline, CDR1 is LNHDA and CDR2 is SQIVND (reference sequence). V dropped 1 base and J dropped 0 bases, with 6 bases sitting between them. The CDR3 loop spans 14 amino acids. The CDR3 loop reads CASSIVAMNTEAFF. In nucleotides, the CDR3 is TGTGCCAGTAGTATAGTTGCTATGAACACTGAAGCTTTCTTT. Full variable domain (remainder filled in from reference TRBV19 and TRBJ1-1): DGGITQSPKYLFRKEGQNVTLSCEQNLNHDAMYWYRQDPGQGLRLIYYSQIVNDFQKGDIAEGYSVSREKKESFPLTVTSAQKNPTAFYLCASSIVAMNTEAFFGQGTRLTVV.

This clone was detected a few times. The chain links TRBV10-1 to TRBJ1-5; 9 bases match TRBD1. This CDR3 region has 13 residues. J lost 4 bases, V lost 9 bases, and 4 bases had no gene match. Per germline, CDR1 WNHNN and CDR2 SYGVQD (reference sequence). The chain's CDR3 is CARPGQGNQPQHF. CDR3 nucleotides: TGCGCCAGGCCGGGACAGGGAAATCAGCCCCAGCATTTT.